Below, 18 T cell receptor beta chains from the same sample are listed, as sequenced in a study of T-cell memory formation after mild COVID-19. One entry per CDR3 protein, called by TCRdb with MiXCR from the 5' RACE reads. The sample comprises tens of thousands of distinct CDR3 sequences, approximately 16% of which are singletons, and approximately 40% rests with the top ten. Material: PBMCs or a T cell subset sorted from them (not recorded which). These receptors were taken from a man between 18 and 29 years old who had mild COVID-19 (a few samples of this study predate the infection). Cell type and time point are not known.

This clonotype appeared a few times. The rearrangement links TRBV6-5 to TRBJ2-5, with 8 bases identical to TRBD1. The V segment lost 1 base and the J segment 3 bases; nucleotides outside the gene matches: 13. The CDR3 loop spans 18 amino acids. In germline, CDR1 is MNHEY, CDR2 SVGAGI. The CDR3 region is CASSYLRTGQELKETQYF. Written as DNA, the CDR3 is TGTGCCAGCAGTTACTTACGGACAGGGCAGGAATTGAAAGAGACCCAGTACTTC.

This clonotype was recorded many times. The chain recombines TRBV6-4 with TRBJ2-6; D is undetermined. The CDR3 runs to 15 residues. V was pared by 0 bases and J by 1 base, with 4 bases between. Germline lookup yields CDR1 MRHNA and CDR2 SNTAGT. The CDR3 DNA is TGTGCCAGCAGTGACTCGAAATCTGGGGCCAACGTCCTGACTTTC. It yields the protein CASSDSKSGANVLTF.

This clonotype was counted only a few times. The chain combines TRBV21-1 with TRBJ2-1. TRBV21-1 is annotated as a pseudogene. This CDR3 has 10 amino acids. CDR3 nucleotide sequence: TGTGCCAGCAGCAACAGTGAGCAGTTCTTC. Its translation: CASSNSEQFF.

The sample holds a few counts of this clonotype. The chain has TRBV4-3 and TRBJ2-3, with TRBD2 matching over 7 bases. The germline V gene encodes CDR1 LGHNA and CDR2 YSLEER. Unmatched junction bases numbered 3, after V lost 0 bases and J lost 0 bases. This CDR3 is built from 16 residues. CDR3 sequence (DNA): TGCGCCAGCAGCCAAGATGGAGCGGGAAGCACAGATACGCAGTATTTT. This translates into CASSQDGAGSTDTQYF.

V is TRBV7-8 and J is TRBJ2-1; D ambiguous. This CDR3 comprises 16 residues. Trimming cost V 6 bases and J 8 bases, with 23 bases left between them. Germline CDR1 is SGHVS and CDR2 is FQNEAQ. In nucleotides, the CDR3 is TGTGCCAGCAGTTCTACCCTTACGTGGGGATTAGATGAGCAGTTCTTC. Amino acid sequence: CASSSTLTWGLDEQFF.

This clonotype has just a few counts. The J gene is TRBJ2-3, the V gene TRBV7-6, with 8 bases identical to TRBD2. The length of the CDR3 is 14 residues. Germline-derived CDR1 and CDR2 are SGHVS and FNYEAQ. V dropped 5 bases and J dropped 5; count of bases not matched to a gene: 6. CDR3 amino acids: CASSASGGGDTQYF. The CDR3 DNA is TGTGCCAGCAGCGCCAGCGGGGGTGGAGATACGCAGTATTTT.

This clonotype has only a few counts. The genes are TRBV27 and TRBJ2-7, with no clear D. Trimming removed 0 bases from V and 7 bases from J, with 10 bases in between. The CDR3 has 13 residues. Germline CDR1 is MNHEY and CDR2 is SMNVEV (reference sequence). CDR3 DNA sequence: TGTGCCAGCAGTTTATCGTCGACTTATGAGCAGTACTTC. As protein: CASSLSSTYEQYF.

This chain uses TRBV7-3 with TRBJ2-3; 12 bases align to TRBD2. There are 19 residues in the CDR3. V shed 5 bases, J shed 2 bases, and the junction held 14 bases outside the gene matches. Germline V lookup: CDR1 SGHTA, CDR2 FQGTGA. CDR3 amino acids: CASSTGPGLAGPLTDTQYF. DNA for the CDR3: TGTGCCAGCAGCACCGGACCGGGACTAGCGGGTCCGCTCACAGATACGCAGTATTTT. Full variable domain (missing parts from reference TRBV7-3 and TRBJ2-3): GAGVSQTPSNKVTEKGKYVELRCDPISGHTALYWYRQSLGQGPEFLIYFQGTGAADDSGLPNDRFFAVRPEGSVSTLKIQRTERGDSAVYLCASSTGPGLAGPLTDTQYFGPGTRLTVL.

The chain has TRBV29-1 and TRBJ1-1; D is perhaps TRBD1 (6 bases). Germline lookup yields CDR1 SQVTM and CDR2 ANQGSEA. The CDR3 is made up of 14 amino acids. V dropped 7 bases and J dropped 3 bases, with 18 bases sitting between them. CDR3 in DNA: TGCAGCGCCTTCCCGGCAGGGGATGACACTGAAGCTTTCTTT. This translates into CSAFPAGDDTEAFF.

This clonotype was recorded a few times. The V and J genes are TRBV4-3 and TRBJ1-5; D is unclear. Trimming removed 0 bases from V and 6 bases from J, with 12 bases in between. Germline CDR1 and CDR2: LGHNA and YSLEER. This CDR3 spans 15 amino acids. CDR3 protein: CASSQDMGISQPQHF. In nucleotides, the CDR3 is TGCGCCAGCAGCCAAGATATGGGGATATCTCAGCCCCAGCATTTT.

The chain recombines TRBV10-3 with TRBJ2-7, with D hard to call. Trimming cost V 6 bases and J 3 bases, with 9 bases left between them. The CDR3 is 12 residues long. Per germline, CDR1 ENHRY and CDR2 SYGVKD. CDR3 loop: CAISPTDYEQYF. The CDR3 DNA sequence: TGTGCCATCAGCCCCACAGACTACGAGCAGTACTTC.

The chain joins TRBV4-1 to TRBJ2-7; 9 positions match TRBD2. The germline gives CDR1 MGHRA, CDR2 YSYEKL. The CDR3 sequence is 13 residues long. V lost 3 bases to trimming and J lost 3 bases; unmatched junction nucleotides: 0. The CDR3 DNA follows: TGCGCCAGCAGCCAGACTAGCGGCTACGAGCAGTACTTC. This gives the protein CASSQTSGYEQYF.

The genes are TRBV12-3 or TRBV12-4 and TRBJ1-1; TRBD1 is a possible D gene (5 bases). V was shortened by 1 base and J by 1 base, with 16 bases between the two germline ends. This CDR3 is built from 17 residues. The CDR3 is CASSLGGILGWNTEAFF. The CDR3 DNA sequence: TGTGCCAGCAGTTTAGGGGGGATCCTGGGGTGGAACACTGAAGCTTTCTTT.

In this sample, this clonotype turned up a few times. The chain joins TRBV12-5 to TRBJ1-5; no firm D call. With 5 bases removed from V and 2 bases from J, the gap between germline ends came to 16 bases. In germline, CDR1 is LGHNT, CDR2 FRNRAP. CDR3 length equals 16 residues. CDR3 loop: CASGTGPRSRNQPQHF. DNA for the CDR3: TGTGCTAGTGGTACTGGACCTCGTAGCCGCAATCAGCCCCAGCATTTT.

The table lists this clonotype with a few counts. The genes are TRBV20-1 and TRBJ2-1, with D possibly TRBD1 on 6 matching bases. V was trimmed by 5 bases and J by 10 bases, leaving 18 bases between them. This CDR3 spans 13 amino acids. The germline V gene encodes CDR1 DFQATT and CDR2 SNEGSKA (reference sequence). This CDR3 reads CSADQTGLGEQFF. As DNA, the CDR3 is TGCAGTGCTGACCAGACAGGCCTCGGCGAGCAGTTCTTC.

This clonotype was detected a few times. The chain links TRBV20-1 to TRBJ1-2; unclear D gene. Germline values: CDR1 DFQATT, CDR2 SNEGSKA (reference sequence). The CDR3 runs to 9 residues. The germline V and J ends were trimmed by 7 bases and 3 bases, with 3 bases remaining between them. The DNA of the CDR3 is TGCAGTGACGACTATGGCTACACCTTC. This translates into CSDDYGYTF.

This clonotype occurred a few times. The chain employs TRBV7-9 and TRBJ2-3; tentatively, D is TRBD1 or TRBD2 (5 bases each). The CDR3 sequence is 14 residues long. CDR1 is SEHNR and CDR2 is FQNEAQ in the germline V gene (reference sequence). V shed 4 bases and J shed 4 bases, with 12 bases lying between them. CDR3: CASSSSPGSDTQYF. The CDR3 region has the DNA TGTGCCAGCAGCTCTAGCCCAGGGTCAGATACGCAGTATTTT.

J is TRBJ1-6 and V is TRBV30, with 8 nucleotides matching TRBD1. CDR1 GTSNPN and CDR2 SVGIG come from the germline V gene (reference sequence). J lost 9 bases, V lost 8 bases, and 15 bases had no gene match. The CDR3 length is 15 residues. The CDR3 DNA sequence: TGTGCCACTACCTCCGCAGGGGGCGAATCTTCACCCCTCCACTTT. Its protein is CATTSAGGESSPLHF.